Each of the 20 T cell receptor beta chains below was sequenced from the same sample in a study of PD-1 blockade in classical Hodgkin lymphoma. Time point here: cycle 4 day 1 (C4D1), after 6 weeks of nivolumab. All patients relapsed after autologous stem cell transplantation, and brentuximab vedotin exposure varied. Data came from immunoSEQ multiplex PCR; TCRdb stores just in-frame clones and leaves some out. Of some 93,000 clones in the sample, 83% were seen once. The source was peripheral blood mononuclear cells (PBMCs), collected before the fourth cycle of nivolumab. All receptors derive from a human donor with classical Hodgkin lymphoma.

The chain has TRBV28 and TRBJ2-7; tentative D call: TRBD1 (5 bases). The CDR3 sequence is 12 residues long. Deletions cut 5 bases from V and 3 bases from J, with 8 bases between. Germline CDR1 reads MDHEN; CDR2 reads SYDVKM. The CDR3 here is CASSRRVYEQYF. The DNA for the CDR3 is TGTGCCAGCAGTCGCAGGGTCTACGAGCAGTACTTC.

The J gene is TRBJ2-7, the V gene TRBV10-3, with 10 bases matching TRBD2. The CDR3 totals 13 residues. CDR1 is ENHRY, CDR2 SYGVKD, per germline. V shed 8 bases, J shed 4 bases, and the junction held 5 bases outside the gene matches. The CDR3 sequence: CAIVASGRYEQYF. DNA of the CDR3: TGTGCCATCGTCGCTAGCGGGAGATACGAGCAGTACTTC.

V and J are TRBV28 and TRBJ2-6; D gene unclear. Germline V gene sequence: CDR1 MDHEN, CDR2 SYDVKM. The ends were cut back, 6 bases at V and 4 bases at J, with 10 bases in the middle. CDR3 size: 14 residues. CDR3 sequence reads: CASSLASGANVLTF. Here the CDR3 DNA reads TGTGCCAGCAGCCTCGCCTCCGGGGCCAACGTCCTGACTTTC.

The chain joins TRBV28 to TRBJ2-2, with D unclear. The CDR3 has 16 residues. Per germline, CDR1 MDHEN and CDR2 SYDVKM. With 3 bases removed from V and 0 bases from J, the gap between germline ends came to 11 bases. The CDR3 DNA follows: TGTGCCAGCAGTTTTATTGCCCTTTCGAACACCGGGGAGCTGTTTTTT. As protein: CASSFIALSNTGELFF.

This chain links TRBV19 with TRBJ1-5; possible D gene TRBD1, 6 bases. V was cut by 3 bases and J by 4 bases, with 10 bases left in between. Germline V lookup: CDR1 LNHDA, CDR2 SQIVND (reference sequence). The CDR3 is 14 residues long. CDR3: CASSMNRDNQPQHF. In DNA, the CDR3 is TGTGCCAGTAGTATGAACAGGGATAATCAGCCCCAGCATTTT.

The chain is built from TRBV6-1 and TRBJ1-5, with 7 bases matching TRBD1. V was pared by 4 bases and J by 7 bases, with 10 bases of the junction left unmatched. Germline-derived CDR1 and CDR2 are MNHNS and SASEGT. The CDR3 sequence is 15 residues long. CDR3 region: CASSGMQGGGQPQHF. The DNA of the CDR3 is TGTGCCAGCAGTGGGATGCAGGGGGGAGGACAGCCCCAGCATTTT.

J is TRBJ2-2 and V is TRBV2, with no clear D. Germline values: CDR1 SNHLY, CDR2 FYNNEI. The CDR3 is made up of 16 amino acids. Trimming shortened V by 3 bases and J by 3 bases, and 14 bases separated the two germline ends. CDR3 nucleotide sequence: TGTGCCAGCAGTGAGGAAGCGTCAGACTACACCGGGGAGCTGTTTTTT. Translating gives CASSEEASDYTGELFF. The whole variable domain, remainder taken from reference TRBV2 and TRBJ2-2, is EPEVTQTPSHQVTQMGQEVILRCVPISNHLYFYWYRQILGQKVEFLVSFYNNEISEKSEIFDDQFSVERPDGSNFTLKIRSTKLEDSAMYFCASSEEASDYTGELFFGEGSRLTVL.

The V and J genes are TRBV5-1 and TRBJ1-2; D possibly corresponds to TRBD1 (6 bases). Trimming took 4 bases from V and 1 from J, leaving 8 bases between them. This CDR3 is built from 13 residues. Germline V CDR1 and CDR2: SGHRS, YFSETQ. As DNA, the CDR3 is TGCGCCAGCAGCGAACAGGGTAACTATGGCTACACCTTC. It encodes CASSEQGNYGYTF.

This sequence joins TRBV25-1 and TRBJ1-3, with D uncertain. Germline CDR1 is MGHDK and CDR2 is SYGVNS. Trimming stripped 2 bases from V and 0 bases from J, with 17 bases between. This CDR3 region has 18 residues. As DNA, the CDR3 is TGTGCCAGCAGTGAAGACCCGGACGGGAACCTCTCTGGAAACACCATATATTTT. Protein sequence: CASSEDPDGNLSGNTIYF.

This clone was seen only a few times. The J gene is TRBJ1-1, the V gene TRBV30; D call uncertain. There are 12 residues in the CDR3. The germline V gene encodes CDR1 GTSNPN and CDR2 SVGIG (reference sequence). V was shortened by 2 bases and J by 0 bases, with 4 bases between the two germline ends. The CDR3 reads CAWSRLNTEAFF. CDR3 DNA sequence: TGTGCCTGGAGTAGGTTGAACACTGAAGCTTTCTTT.

Written as DNA, the CDR3 is TGTGCCAGCAGTGGGAATCAAGGAAAAGGGATCTATAGGACTGAAGCTTTCTTT. Translation gives CASSGNQGKGIYRTEAFF. This chain connects TRBV25-1 to TRBJ1-1; no clear D. Per the germline V gene, CDR1 is MGHDK and CDR2 is SYGVNS. V was shortened by 4 bases and J by 5 bases, with 26 bases between the two germline ends. The CDR3 covers 18 residues.

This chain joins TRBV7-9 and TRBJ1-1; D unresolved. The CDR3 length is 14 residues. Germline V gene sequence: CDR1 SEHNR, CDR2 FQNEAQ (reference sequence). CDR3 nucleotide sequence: TGTGCGATCGGACGGGCGGGAGTGGTCACTGAAGCTTTCTTT. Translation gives CAIGRAGVVTEAFF.

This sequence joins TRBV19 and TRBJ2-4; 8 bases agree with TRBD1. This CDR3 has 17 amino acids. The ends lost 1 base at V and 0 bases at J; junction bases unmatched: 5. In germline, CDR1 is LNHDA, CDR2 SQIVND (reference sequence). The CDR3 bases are TGTGCCAGTAGTATAGTAGGACAGGGAGTAGCCAAAAACATTCAGTACTTC. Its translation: CASSIVGQGVAKNIQYF.

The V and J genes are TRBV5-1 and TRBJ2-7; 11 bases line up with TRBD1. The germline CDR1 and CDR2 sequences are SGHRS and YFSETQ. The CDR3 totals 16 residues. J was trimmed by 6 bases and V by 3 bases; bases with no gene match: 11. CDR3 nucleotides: TGCGCCAGCAGCTCCAACACCGGGACAGGGGGAAGCGAGCAGTACTTC. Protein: CASSSNTGTGGSEQYF.

This chain's CDR3 is CASSQVTSNTGELFF. The CDR3 DNA sequence: TGCGCCAGCAGCCAAGTTACTTCGAACACCGGGGAGCTGTTTTTT. The rearrangement uses TRBV4-3 and TRBJ2-2; D gene ambiguous. Germline V gene data show CDR1 as LGHNA and CDR2 as YSLEER. The CDR3 length is 15 residues. V was pared by 1 base and J by 0 bases, with 6 bases between.

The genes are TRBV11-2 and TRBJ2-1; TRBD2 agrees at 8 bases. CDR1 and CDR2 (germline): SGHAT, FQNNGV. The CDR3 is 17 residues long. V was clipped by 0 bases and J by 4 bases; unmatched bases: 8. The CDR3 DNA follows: TGTGCCAGCAGCTTAGAGGTCCCACTAGCGGCTTACAATGAGCAGTTCTTC. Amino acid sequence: CASSLEVPLAAYNEQFF.

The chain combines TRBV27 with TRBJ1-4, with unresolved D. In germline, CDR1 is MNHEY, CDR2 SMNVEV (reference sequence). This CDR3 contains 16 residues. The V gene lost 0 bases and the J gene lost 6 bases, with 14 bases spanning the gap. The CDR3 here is CASSLSRAVVDEKLFF. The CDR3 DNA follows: TGTGCCAGCAGTTTATCGAGGGCGGTTGTGGATGAAAAACTGTTTTTT.

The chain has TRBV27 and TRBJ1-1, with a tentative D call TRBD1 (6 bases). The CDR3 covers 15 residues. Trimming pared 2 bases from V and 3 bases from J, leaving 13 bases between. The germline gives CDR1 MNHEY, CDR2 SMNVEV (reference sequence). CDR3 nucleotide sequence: TGTGCCAGCAGTTTAAATGGGGGGCAGGACACTGAAGCTTTCTTT. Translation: CASSLNGGQDTEAFF.

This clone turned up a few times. The CDR3 is CASSPPRNRIYGYTF. In DNA, the CDR3 is TGTGCCAGTAGCCCCCCTCGGAACCGGATTTATGGCTACACCTTC. V is TRBV19 and J is TRBJ1-2; no clear D. There are 15 residues in the CDR3. V was trimmed by 6 bases and J by 5 bases, leaving 19 bases between them. The V gene's germline CDR1 is LNHDA and CDR2 SQIVND (reference sequence).

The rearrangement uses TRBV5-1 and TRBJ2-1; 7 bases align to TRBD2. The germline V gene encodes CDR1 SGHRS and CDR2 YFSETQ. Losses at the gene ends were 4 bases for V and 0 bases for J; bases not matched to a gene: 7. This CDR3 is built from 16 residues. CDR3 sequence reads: CASSRPRTSSYNEQFF. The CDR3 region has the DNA TGCGCCAGCAGCCGGCCCCGGACTAGCTCCTACAATGAGCAGTTCTTC. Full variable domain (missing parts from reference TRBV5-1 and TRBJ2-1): KAGVTQTPRYLIKTRGQQVTLSCSPISGHRSVSWYQQTPGQGLQFLFEYFSETQRNKGNFPGRFSGRQFSNSRSEMNVSTLELGDSALYLCASSRPRTSSYNEQFFGPGTRLTVL.